The clone carrying this T cell receptor (beta chain) occurred once. Its antigen is unknown. This record belongs to a study of cytomegalovirus exposure and HLA in healthy donors. Findings and caveats of the study: The study carried out a later analysis of TCR beta sequences. It associated 15,000 to 20,000 of them with specific HLA alleles at a false discovery rate of 0.05. Later analysis reportedly placed an Asian-associated ancestry cluster below the roughly 600-donor mean in N-insertions.

Germline loops: CDR1 MNHEY, CDR2 SMNVEV (reference sequence). The V and J ends lost 6 bases and 1 base respectively, with 6 bases between them. The CDR3 covers 13 residues. PCR employed 60 Vbeta and 13 Jbeta primers. The method was immunoSEQ multiplex PCR; TCRdb's version includes in-frame clones alone and lacks a portion of them. Of under 250,000 clones in the sample, roughly 80% were seen once. The V and J genes are TRBV27 and TRBJ2-2; D remains unclear. Specimen: PBMCs. The receptor was isolated from a man aged 40-50 years in good health and CMV-seropositive. CDR3 nucleotide sequence: TGTGCCAGCAGAGCCGTGAACACCGGGGAGCTGTTTTTT. Protein product: CASRAVNTGELFF.